This T cell receptor (beta chain) was profiled in a study of blood T cell repertoires in COVID-19 (dated by TCRdb to about 2020). For context, the study as a whole: Samples covering the acute and convalescent phases of COVID-19 were provided by collaborators in the United States, Italy and Spain. The material from the prospective study consisted of cDNA or gDNA derived from T cells, B-cell-depleted T cells, or PBMCs. Deeply sampled blood TCRbeta repertoires from subjects exposed to, actively infected with, or recovered from COVID-19 were included in the dataset. A de-identified subject ID, COVID-19 status, age in years and sex were almost always included in the sample metadata. The samples were drawn from the first 160 participants of the ongoing ImmuneRACE study and from some 1,300 subjects provided by 6 global collaborators. The repertoires were released in a freely available public database intended as a resource for research on the immune response to SARS-CoV-2. HLA class I and class II types, where available, came from metadata supplied by the sample provider rather than from assay-based typing. General conclusions and limits of the study: The quantity of clinical and demographic metadata differed by source and by participant and was supplied without curation.

Each collaborating institution followed its own protocols to collect whole blood in K2EDTA tubes. For TCRbeta analysis, collaborators shipped samples in one of three forms: frozen whole blood, isolated PBMCs, or DNA extracted from either of those sample types. TCRbeta CDR3 regions were amplified from genomic DNA using the immunoSEQ Assay, a bias-controlled multiplex PCR. On the study's bioinformatics: The number of nucleated cells in each sample was estimated from the amplification of reference gene primers within the assay. To quantify the absolute abundance of each unique TCRbeta CDR3 rearrangement, sequence reads were collapsed and filtered. For each sample, productive Simpson clonality was calculated as the square root of Simpson's diversity index across productive rearrangements. The immuneACCESS repertoire file appears here via TCRdb, limited to in-frame rearrangements. These files lack a portion of the clones; in checked studies, under half of the deficit traces to unresolved V genes, and the cause of the others is not known. V and J calls and clone size are those listed in that table; D and trimming were worked out from the DNA. This sample gives some 89,000 clones in total; about nine tenths of them show up just once. The ten largest clones add up to about 1.7% of the sample.

Concerning this clone: Its antigen remains unidentified. No base quality values were provided; no much bigger clone lies one nucleotide off.

Its CDR3 holds 13 amino acids, cysteine through phenylalanine. Just the 39-base CDR3 DNA is kept, in frame starting at base 1. Via the germline V gene (reference sequence), CDR1 is LGHDT and CDR2 YNNKEL. Trimmed from V: 4 bases; trimmed from J: 5 bases; junction bases lacking a gene match: 2. The V gene is TRBV3-1 (or the pseudogene TRBV3-2) and the J gene is TRBJ1-2, with 9 bases matching TRBD1. The sequencing input was peripheral blood. The receptor's source is a man in his sixties with acute or convalescent COVID-19. CDR3 region: CASSRGTGYGYTF. Read as DNA, the sequence is TGTGCCAGCAGCCGCGGGACAGGGTATGGCTACACCTTC.